This is a list of T cell receptor beta chains from one sample in a study of T cell responses to AZD1222 COVID-19 vaccine. Repertoires were generated with immunoSEQ multiplex PCR, while TCRdb's copy carries only in-frame clones and drops some. The sample lists around 130,000 clones; about 82% were seen once. The material was peripheral blood, obtained on day 0 of AZD1222 vaccination. The receptors here all came from an adult in good health. Both conserved end residues are part of each CDR3. D genes are given only for firm matches. Only part of the rows carry a size: once, few, many, or a class if the clone is expanded.

j_gene	v_gene	abundance	d_gene	CDR3nt	CDR3aa
TRBJ2-7	TRBV27	-	TRBD2	TGTGCCAGCAGACAAAGAGGAGCGGGATCTGGCGAGCAGTACTTC	CASRQRGAGSGEQYF
TRBJ2-7	TRBV27	-	-	TGTGCCAGCAGTCCGACGGGGGATTTTGAGCAGTACTTC	CASSPTGDFEQYF
TRBJ1-2	TRBV5-5	few	-	TGTGCCAGCAGCTCGAGGGCCCGTCCGACTGGCTACACCTTC	CASSSRARPTGYTF
TRBJ1-2	TRBV27	once	TRBD1	TGTGCCAGCAGTTCTACAGGGGGAGATAACTATGGCTACACCTTC	CASSSTGGDNYGYTF
TRBJ2-3	TRBV2	-	TRBD2	TGTGCCAGCAGAGCTAGCGGGAGACGCACAGATACGCAGTATTTT	CASRASGRRTDTQYF
TRBJ1-1	TRBV9	-	TRBD1	TGTGCCAGCAGCGGGCGACAGGGTGACACTGAAGCTTTCTTT	CASSGRQGDTEAFF
TRBJ1-3	TRBV30	-	-	TGTGCCTGGAGTCTTGGACAGCTCTCTGGAAACACCATATATTTT	CAWSLGQLSGNTIYF
TRBJ1-3	TRBV7-8	-	-	TGTGCCAGCAGCCTGCTATTTTGGTCTGGAAACACCATATATTTT	CASSLLFWSGNTIYF
TRBJ1-5	TRBV4-2	-	-	TGTGCCAGCAGCCACGGGGGAGAGGGGCAGCCCCAGCATTTT	CASSHGGEGQPQHF
TRBJ1-4	TRBV5-4	-	TRBD1	TGTGCCAGCAGCTCGCCGGACAGGAATGAAAAACTGTTTTTT	CASSSPDRNEKLFF
TRBJ1-2	TRBV7-5	-	-	TGTGTCAGTCGGACGACGGTCTCTAACTATGGCTACACCTTC	CVSRTTVSNYGYTF
TRBJ1-4	TRBV6-5	-	TRBD1	TGTGCCAGCAGTTCGTTACAGGGGATTAATGAAAAACTGTTTTTT	CASSSLQGINEKLFF
TRBJ2-7	TRBV18	-	TRBD1	TGTGCCAGCTCACCGACAGTTGGACAGGCACCCTACGAGCAGTACTTC	CASSPTVGQAPYEQYF
TRBJ1-1	TRBV5-1	-	-	TGCGCCAGCAGACTAACCAGGGTAATCCCTGAAGCTTTCTTT	CASRLTRVIPEAFF
TRBJ2-5	TRBV24-1	-	TRBD1	TGTGCCACCAGTGAGCGGACGACAGGGGTTGGAGAGACCCAGTACTTC	CATSERTTGVGETQYF
TRBJ1-4	TRBV25-1	-	-	TGTGCCAGCAGTGAATCCTCCCGCCAACGAGAAAAACTGTTTTTT	CASSESSRQREKLFF
TRBJ2-7	TRBV7-2	-	-	TGTGCCAGCAGCTCGCCCGGTCGTGACGAGCAGTACTTC	CASSSPGRDEQYF
TRBJ2-1	TRBV10-3	-	TRBD2	TGTGCCATCGGGCTAGCGGGGTACAATGAGCAGTTCTTC	CAIGLAGYNEQFF
TRBJ1-1	TRBV6-1	-	-	TGTGCCAGCAGTGAAGCCACTCTCACTGAAGCTTTCTTT	CASSEATLTEAFF
TRBJ1-2	TRBV6-5	-	-	TGTGCCAGCAAGGGTGTCGGGCTACTCTATGGCTACACCTTC	CASKGVGLLYGYTF
TRBJ2-2	TRBV4-1	-	-	TGCGCCAGCAGCCAACCACGGGAGCTGGGCGGGGAGCTGTTTTTT	CASSQPRELGGELFF
TRBJ2-3	TRBV19	-	TRBD2	TGTGCCAGTAGTATAGAACGGGGGGTCACAGATACGCAGTATTTT	CASSIERGVTDTQYF
TRBJ2-7	TRBV7-8	-	-	TGTGCCAGCAGCTCCCCTGGGGGCTTC	CASSSPGGF
TRBJ2-2	TRBV4-1	-	TRBD2	TGCGCCAGCAGCCAAGATCAGGGAGCGGGGGGGTACACCGGGGAGCTGTTTTTT	CASSQDQGAGGYTGELFF
TRBJ2-2	TRBV6-4	-	TRBD2	TGTGCCAGCAGTGACCCTAGCGGGTACACCGGGGAGCTGTTTTTT	CASSDPSGYTGELFF
TRBJ2-2	TRBV5-1	-	TRBD1	TGCGCCAGCAGGGTATTACCGGGACAGGGGACCACCGGGGAGCTGTTTTTT	CASRVLPGQGTTGELFF
TRBJ2-7	TRBV4-1	-	-	TGCGCCAGCAGCCAAGGCAAAGGAGCCTACGAGCAGTACTTC	CASSQGKGAYEQYF
TRBJ2-5	TRBV27	-	TRBD2	TGTGCCAGCAGTCCCGGACTAGCGGGACCGGTCGTGCTCGGAGAGACCCAGTACTTC	CASSPGLAGPVVLGETQYF
TRBJ2-2	TRBV2	-	-	TGTGCCAGCAGTCCAACGTCGGCTGTACCTACCGGGGAGCTGTTTTTT	CASSPTSAVPTGELFF
TRBJ2-1	TRBV19	once	-	TGTGCCAGTAACCAAGACAGGACCTCCTACAATGAGCAGTTCTTC	CASNQDRTSYNEQFF
TRBJ2-7	TRBV11-2	-	TRBD2	TGTGCCAGCAGCTCTGGGACTAGCACTTACGAGCAGTACTTC	CASSSGTSTYEQYF
TRBJ2-5	TRBV5-1	-	-	TGCGCCAGCAGCTCGGAACTGAGAGAGACCCAGTACTTC	CASSSELRETQYF
TRBJ1-2	TRBV7-8	-	TRBD1	TGTGCCAGCAGCTCAGGGTACTCGGGACAGGACTATGGCTACACCTTC	CASSSGYSGQDYGYTF
TRBJ1-4	TRBV28	-	TRBD1	TGTGCCAGCAGTGGACAGGGTCTGGCAACTAATGAAAAACTGTTTTTT	CASSGQGLATNEKLFF
TRBJ1-2	TRBV7-9	-	-	TGTGCCAGCAGCTTAGACCCTATGATAGGGAAGGACTATGGCTACACCTTC	CASSLDPMIGKDYGYTF
TRBJ1-5	TRBV7-8	medium-sized	-	TGTGCCAGCAGCTTATACGGGACGGTAGGCAATCAGCCCCAGCATTTT	CASSLYGTVGNQPQHF
TRBJ2-3	TRBV5-1	-	-	TGCGCCAGCAGCTTGGTCGGGGGGCGCACAGATACGCAGTATTTT	CASSLVGGRTDTQYF
TRBJ1-2	TRBV7-9	-	TRBD1	TGTGCCAGCAGCGGCCAGGGGGGCTCTGGCTACACCTTC	CASSGQGGSGYTF
TRBJ2-1	TRBV19	-	TRBD2	TGTGCCAGTAGTACATCAGCGGGGGGTTCGTACAATGAGCAGTTCTTC	CASSTSAGGSYNEQFF
TRBJ1-3	TRBV10-3	-	-	TGTGCCATCATTGAATACGGGACGGCTGGAAACACCATATATTTT	CAIIEYGTAGNTIYF
TRBJ2-2	TRBV10-1	few	TRBD1	TGCGCCAGCAGTCGATTGGGACAGGGAGGCACCGGGGAGCTGTTTTTT	CASSRLGQGGTGELFF
TRBJ2-3	TRBV9	-	TRBD2	TGTGCCAGCAGCGTAGTGGCTAGCGGGAGCACAGATACGCAGTATTTT	CASSVVASGSTDTQYF
TRBJ2-2	TRBV6-5	-	-	TGTGCCAGTTCGATTAGTCCCGGGGAGCTGTTTTTT	CASSISPGELFF
TRBJ2-7	TRBV28	-	-	TGTGCCAGCAGAAATGGGGCTACGGGGGTCTACGAGCAGTACTTC	CASRNGATGVYEQYF
TRBJ2-1	TRBV7-3	-	TRBD1	TGTGCCAGCAGCTTAAGCGGGACAGGGAACAATGAGCAGTTCTTC	CASSLSGTGNNEQFF
TRBJ1-1	TRBV7-2	-	TRBD1	TGTGCCAGCAGCGACGGACAGGGGGCCCGTGAAGCTTTCTTT	CASSDGQGAREAFF
TRBJ1-6	TRBV5-1	once	-	TGCGCCAGCAGCTTGAGGCCAGCCGACAACAGTTATAATTCACCCCTCCACTTT	CASSLRPADNSYNSPLHF